This passage covers 13 T cell receptor beta chains from one sample sequenced in a study of PD-L1 blockade in urothelial cancer. Repertoires were generated with immunoSEQ multiplex PCR, while TCRdb's copy carries only in-frame clones and drops some. Here the sample spans tens of thousands of clones, around 86% being singletons. Sequences were derived from PBMCs, sampled around atezolizumab (anti-PD-L1) treatment. Receptor source: a man over 45 with urothelial cancer.

V gene TRBV9 combines with J gene TRBJ2-3, with 8 bases aligning to TRBD2. CDR1 and CDR2 (germline): SGDLS, YYNGEE. V was pared by 2 bases and J by 5 bases, with 4 bases of the junction left unmatched. CDR3 length: 14 amino acids. DNA of the CDR3: TGTGCCAGCAGCGTTCGCGGGGGGCAAGATACGCAGTATTTT. This encodes CASSVRGGQDTQYF. The full variable domain, its missing parts supplied by reference TRBV9 and TRBJ2-3, is DSGVTQTPKHLITATGQRVTLRCSPRSGDLSVYWYQQSLDQGLQFLIQYYNGEERAKGNILERFSAQQFPDLHSELNLSSLELGDSALYFCASSVRGGQDTQYFGPGTRLTVL.

The chain joins TRBV28 to TRBJ2-6, with D maybe TRBD2 (7 bases). The CDR3 totals 21 residues. Trimming shortened V by 2 bases and J by 0 bases, and 23 bases separated the two germline ends. The V gene's germline CDR1 is MDHEN and CDR2 SYDVKM. CDR3 protein: CASSLRGIGLEPVSGANVLTF. CDR3 DNA: TGTGCCAGCAGTTTAAGGGGGATTGGACTAGAACCCGTCTCTGGGGCCAACGTCCTGACTTTC.

The V call is TRBV28, the J call TRBJ2-7, with D tentatively TRBD2 (6 bases). V lost 6 bases and J lost 2, with 14 bases in between. The length of the CDR3 is 14 residues. Germline V gene lookup returns CDR1 MDHEN and CDR2 SYDVKM. The CDR3 here is CASSSPGLTYEQYF. For the CDR3, the DNA is TGTGCCAGCAGCTCCCCGGGACTTACCTACGAGCAGTACTTC.

This clone occurred once. The chain combines TRBV6-1 with TRBJ2-7; D is possibly TRBD2 (6 bases). The germline V and J ends were trimmed by 1 base and 0 bases, with 7 bases remaining between them. CDR1 is MNHNS and CDR2 is SASEGT in the germline V gene. This CDR3 region has 14 residues. Here the CDR3 DNA reads TGTGCCAGCAGTGAAGGCGGGGACTCCTACGAGCAGTACTTC. Protein: CASSEGGDSYEQYF.

The CDR3 here is CASSSNPTSGDEQFF. The CDR3 DNA sequence: TGTGCCAGCAGTTCGAACCCAACCAGCGGGGATGAGCAGTTCTTC. V and J are TRBV6-4 and TRBJ2-1; 7 nucleotides line up with TRBD2. The CDR3 is made up of 15 amino acids. Germline-derived CDR1 and CDR2 are MRHNA and SNTAGT. The V segment lost 5 bases and the J segment 8 bases; nucleotides outside the gene matches: 12.

The gene calls are TRBV7-8 and TRBJ2-5; the match to TRBD1 covers 9 bases. The germline CDR1 and CDR2 sequences are SGHVS and FQNEAQ. There are 18 residues in the CDR3. J was trimmed by 2 bases and V by 2 bases; bases with no gene match: 12. The DNA of the CDR3 is TGTGCCAGCAGCTTATGGGTTGGGACAGGGCCCAGGCAAGAGACCCAGTACTTC. It specifies CASSLWVGTGPRQETQYF.

This chain links TRBV18 with TRBJ1-2; TRBD1 matches at 7 bases. Per germline, CDR1 KGHSH and CDR2 LQKENI. Trimming removed 3 bases from V and 8 bases from J; junction bases left unmatched: 9. CDR3 length: 14 residues. CDR3 nucleotides: TGTGCCAGCTCACCCAATGAGGACAGGCGGGGCTACACCTTC. This sequence encodes CASSPNEDRRGYTF. The whole variable domain, filled in from reference TRBV18 and TRBJ1-2, reads NAGVMQNPRHLVRRRGQEARLRCSPMKGHSHVYWYRQLPEEGLKFMVYLQKENIIDESGMPKERFSAEFPKEGPSILRIQQVVRGDSAAYFCASSPNEDRRGYTFGSGTRLTVV.

The CDR3 DNA follows: TGCAGCTACCGAGGTATAGCCAAAAACATTCAGTACTTC. Translated, it gives CSYRGIAKNIQYF. This chain connects TRBV29-1 to TRBJ2-4; D gene unclear. The CDR3 runs to 13 residues. Germline V gives CDR1 SQVTM, CDR2 ANQGSEA. The V end lost 8 bases, the J end lost 0 bases, and 11 bases lay between the germline ends. The full variable domain, completed using reference TRBV29-1 and TRBJ2-4, is SAVISQKPSRDICQRGTSLTIQCQVDSQVTMMFWYRQQPGQSLTLIATANQGSEATYESGFVIDKFPISRPNLTFSTLTVSNMSPEDSSIYLCSYRGIAKNIQYFGAGTRLSVL.

The chain joins TRBV29-1 to TRBJ1-2, with D perhaps matching TRBD1 (5 bases). CDR1 SQVTM and CDR2 ANQGSEA come from the germline V gene. This CDR3 comprises 11 residues. With 3 bases removed from V and 7 bases from J, the gap between germline ends came to 9 bases. CDR3 in amino acids: CSVDSGFGYTF. The CDR3 nucleotides read TGCAGCGTTGATTCAGGGTTTGGCTACACCTTC. Full variable domain (remainder filled in from reference TRBV29-1 and TRBJ1-2): SAVISQKPSRDICQRGTSLTIQCQVDSQVTMMFWYRQQPGQSLTLIATANQGSEATYESGFVIDKFPISRPNLTFSTLTVSNMSPEDSSIYLCSVDSGFGYTFGSGTRLTVV.

The rearrangement joins TRBV28 to TRBJ1-5; possibly TRBD1 for D (6 bases). The CDR3 length is 13 residues. From germline, CDR1 is MDHEN and CDR2 SYDVKM. V was shortened by 7 bases and J by 3 bases, with 10 bases between the two germline ends. Here the CDR3 DNA reads TGTGCCAGCAACGGGGGGCACAATCAGCCCCAGCATTTT. Its translation: CASNGGHNQPQHF.

The rearrangement joins TRBV2 to TRBJ2-7; 12 bases line up with TRBD1. Germline V gene sequence: CDR1 SNHLY, CDR2 FYNNEI. The ends lost 8 bases at V and 7 bases at J; junction bases unmatched: 6. This CDR3 has 13 amino acids. CDR3 bases: TGTGCCAGCGGGGGACAGGGGGCACGGGAGCAGTACTTC. It yields the protein CASGGQGAREQYF.

The chain uses TRBV2 and TRBJ2-6; D remains unclear. The CDR3 is 13 amino acids. Germline CDR1 SNHLY, CDR2 FYNNEI. Trimming cost V 11 bases and J 3 bases, with 11 bases left between them. CDR3 region: CAGKESGANVLTF. As DNA, the CDR3 is TGTGCCGGCAAAGAGAGTGGGGCCAACGTCCTGACTTTC.

The chain carries TRBV29-1 and TRBJ2-7; 12 bases are a match to TRBD1. Germline V gene sequence: CDR1 SQVTM, CDR2 ANQGSEA. J gave up 3 bases and V 4 bases, and 7 bases lay outside the gene matches. This CDR3 spans 15 amino acids. The CDR3 loop reads CSVVGTGGGIYEQYF. In DNA form, the CDR3 reads TGCAGCGTTGTTGGGACAGGGGGCGGAATCTACGAGCAGTACTTC.